This TCR beta chain was recovered during a study of cytomegalovirus exposure and HLA in healthy donors. A note on this clone: Its cognate antigen is unknown.

The PCR employed 60 Vbeta primers together with 13 Jbeta primers. TCRdb's table, derived via immunoSEQ multiplex PCR, lists solely in-frame clones and lacks some. This sample's clone table lists approximately 45,000 clones. The length of the CDR3 is 15 residues. V lost 5 bases and J lost 6; bases outside the gene matches: 11. CDR1 and CDR2 from the germline V gene are LGHNA and YNFKEQ. Study-level points and caveats: What a later analysis showed was that several of the most significant clusters appeared linked to common viral pathogens. Confirmation in vitro established that a few CMV-associated chains were specific for CMV antigens. With DRB1 most and HLA-C fewest, TCR association rates differed between HLA loci in a later analysis.

The chain joins TRBV4-2 to TRBJ1-1; TRBD1 aligns across 8 bases. The sequence derives from a male donor in good health and CMV-seronegative. The sample comprised PBMCs. The CDR3 is CASSGIRTGLSEAFF. The DNA of the CDR3 is TGTGCCAGCAGCGGCATCCGGACAGGGCTTTCTGAAGCTTTCTTT.